This T cell receptor beta chain was identified during a study of T cell responses to AZD1222 COVID-19 vaccine. This clone was observed a handful of times. This CDR3 contains 16 residues. With 0 bases removed from V and 4 bases from J, the gap between germline ends came to 15 bases. Germline assignment: CDR1 SGHRS and CDR2 YFSETQ. The repertoire was sequenced with immunoSEQ multiplex PCR; TCRdb's copy has only in-frame clones and lacks some. This table has 100,000 or so clones, about 87% appearing once. Sequencing was performed on peripheral blood, taken on day 0 of AZD1222 vaccination. The gene calls are TRBV5-1 and TRBJ2-3; a possible D gene is TRBD1 (5 bases). The clonotype comes from an adult in good health. The CDR3 spells CASSLEGRVDSDTQYF. DNA for the CDR3: TGCGCCAGCAGCTTGGAGGGCAGGGTTGACTCAGATACGCAGTATTTT.